This T cell receptor (beta chain) was captured in a study of blood T cells in healthy people across ages. The use of a sample-barcoded 5' primer and a J-beta primer mix characterized a second PCR of roughly 7 to 12 cycles. Any given sample supplied a minimum of 2.5 million CDR3-containing paired-end reads. TCRdb re-analysed the 5' RACE reads in MiXCR, keeping a single row per CDR3 protein. Here the sample spans 700,000 to 900,000 distinct CDR3 sequences, 20% to 30% being singletons. Worth noting for this clonotype: Being one base from a much bigger clone, this may be a read error.

The CDR3 runs to 12 residues. The V and J ends lost 5 bases and 3 bases respectively, with 7 bases between them. Germline CDR1 SGHNT, CDR2 YENEEA. Another study also made use of these data, one on T cells of mothers and their children. That work states: From each mother came over 8 million TCR beta CDR3 reads, and from each child came 2.5 million to 3 million.

The TCR originated in a boy aged 5-17 years in good health. The V and J genes are TRBV11-3 and TRBJ1-1; TRBD1 might be the D (5 bases). The sample taken for sequencing was blood. The CDR3 loop reads CASSRGHTEAFF. CDR3 nucleotides: TGTGCCAGCAGCCGGGGACACACTGAAGCTTTCTTT.